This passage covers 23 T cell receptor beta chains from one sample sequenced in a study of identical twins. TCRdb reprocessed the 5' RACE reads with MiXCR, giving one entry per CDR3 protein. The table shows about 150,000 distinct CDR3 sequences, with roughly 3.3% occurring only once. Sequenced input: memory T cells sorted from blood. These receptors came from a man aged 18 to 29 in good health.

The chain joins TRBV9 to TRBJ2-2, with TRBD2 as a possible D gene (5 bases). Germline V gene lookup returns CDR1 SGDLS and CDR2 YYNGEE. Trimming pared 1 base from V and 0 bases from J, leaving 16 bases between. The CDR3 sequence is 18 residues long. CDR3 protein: CASSVPRTGSANTGELFF. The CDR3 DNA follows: TGTGCCAGCAGCGTACCCAGGACGGGAAGCGCGAACACCGGGGAGCTGTTTTTT.

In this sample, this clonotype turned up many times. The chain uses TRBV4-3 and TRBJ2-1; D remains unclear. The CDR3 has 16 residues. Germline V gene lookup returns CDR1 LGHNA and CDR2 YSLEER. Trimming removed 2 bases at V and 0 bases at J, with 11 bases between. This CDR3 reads CASSQLSFSSYNEQFF. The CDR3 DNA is TGCGCCAGCAGCCAATTATCTTTTAGCTCCTACAATGAGCAGTTCTTC.

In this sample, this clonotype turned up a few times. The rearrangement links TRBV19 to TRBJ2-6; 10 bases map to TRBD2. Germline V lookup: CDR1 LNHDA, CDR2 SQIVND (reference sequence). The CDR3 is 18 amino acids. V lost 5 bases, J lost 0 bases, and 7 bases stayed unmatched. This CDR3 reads CASSSRTSGSSGANVLTF. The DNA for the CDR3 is TGTGCCAGTAGTTCCCGGACTAGCGGTAGCTCTGGGGCCAACGTCCTGACTTTC.

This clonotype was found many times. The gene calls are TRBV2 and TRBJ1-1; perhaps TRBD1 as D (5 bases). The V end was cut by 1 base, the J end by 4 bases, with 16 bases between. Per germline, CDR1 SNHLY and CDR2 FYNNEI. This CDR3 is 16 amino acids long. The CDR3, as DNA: TGTGCCAGCAGTGAAGGGACACAACTCGGAATCACTGAAGCTTTCTTT. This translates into CASSEGTQLGITEAFF.

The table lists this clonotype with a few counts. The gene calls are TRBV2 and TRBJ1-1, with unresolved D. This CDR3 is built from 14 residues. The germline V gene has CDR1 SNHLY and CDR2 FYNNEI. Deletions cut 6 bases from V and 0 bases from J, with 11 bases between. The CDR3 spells CASSRLGMNTEAFF. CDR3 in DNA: TGTGCCAGCAGCCGTCTAGGAATGAACACTGAAGCTTTCTTT.

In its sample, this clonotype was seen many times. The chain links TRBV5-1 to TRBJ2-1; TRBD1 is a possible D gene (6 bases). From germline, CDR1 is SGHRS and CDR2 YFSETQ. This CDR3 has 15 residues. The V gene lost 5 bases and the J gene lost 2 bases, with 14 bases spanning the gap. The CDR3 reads CASRNPGGAYNEQFF. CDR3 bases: TGCGCCAGCAGGAATCCTGGGGGCGCCTACAATGAGCAGTTCTTC.

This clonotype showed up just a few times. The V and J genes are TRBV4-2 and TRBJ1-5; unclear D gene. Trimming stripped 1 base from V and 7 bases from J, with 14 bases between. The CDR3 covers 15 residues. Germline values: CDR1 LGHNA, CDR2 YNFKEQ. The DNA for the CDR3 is TGTGCCAGCAGCCAAGGTTCGGGTATTAGGCAGCCCCAGCATTTT. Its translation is CASSQGSGIRQPQHF.

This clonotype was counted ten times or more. The chain's CDR3 is CRTKDYNEQFF. CDR3 in DNA: TGCAGGACGAAGGACTACAATGAGCAGTTCTTC. The rearrangement uses TRBV20-1 and TRBJ2-1; no firm D call. Germline CDR1 and CDR2: DFQATT and SNEGSKA (reference sequence). The CDR3 has 11 residues.

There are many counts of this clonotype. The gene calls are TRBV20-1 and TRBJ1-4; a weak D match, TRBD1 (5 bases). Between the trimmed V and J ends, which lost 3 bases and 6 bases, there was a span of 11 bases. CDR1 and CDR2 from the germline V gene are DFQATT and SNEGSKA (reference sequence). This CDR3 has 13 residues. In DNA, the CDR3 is TGCAGTGCTAGGTCTGGGGGTGATGAAAAACTGTTTTTT. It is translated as CSARSGGDEKLFF.

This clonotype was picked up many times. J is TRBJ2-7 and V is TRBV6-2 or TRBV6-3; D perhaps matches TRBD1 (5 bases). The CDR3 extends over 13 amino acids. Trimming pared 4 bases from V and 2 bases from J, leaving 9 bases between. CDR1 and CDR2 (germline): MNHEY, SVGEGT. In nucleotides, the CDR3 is TGTGCCAGCAGTTCCAACAGGCCCTACGAGCAGTACTTC. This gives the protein CASSSNRPYEQYF.

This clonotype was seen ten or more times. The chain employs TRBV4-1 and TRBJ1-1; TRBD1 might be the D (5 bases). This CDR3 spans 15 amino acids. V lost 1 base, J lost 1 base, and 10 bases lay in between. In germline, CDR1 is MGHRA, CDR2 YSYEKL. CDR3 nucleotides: TGCGCCAGCAGCCAAGCCCCCGGGGCGAACACTGAAGCTTTCTTT. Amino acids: CASSQAPGANTEAFF.

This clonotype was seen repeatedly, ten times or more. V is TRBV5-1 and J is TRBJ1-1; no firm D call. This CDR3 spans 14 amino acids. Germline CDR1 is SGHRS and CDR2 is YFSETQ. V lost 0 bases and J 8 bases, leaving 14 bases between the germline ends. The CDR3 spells CASSLAFGQTEAFF. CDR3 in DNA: TGCGCCAGCAGCTTGGCCTTCGGGCAGACCGAAGCTTTCTTT.

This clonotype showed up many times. CDR3 protein: CASSQFTSGGRSSYNEQFF. In DNA, the CDR3 is TGTGCCAGCAGCCAATTCACTAGCGGCGGACGAAGCTCCTACAATGAGCAGTTCTTC. This sequence joins TRBV3-1 and TRBJ2-1; 8 positions match TRBD2. Germline V gene data show CDR1 as LGHDT and CDR2 as YNNKEL (reference sequence). Trimming at V came to 2 bases and at J to 0 bases, leaving 12 bases not matched to a gene. The CDR3 is 19 amino acids.

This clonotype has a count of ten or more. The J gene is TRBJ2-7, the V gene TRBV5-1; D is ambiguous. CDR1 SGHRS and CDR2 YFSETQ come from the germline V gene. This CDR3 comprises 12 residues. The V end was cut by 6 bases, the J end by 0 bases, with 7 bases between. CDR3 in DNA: TGCGCCAGCACTGACTCCTCCTACGAGCAGTACTTC. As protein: CASTDSSYEQYF.

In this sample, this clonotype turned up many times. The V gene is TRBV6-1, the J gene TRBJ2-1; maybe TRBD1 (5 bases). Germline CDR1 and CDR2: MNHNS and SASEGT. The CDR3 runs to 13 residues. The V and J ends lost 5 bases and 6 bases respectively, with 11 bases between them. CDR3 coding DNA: TGTGCCAGCAGTCCCTCAGGGCCCAATGAGCAGTTCTTC. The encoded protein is CASSPSGPNEQFF.

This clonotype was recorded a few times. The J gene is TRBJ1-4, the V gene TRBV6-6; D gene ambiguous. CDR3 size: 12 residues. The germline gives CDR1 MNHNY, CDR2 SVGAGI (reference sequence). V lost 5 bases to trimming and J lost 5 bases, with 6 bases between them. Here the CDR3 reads CASSAVNEKLFF. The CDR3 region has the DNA TGTGCCAGCAGTGCGGTAAATGAAAAACTGTTTTTT.

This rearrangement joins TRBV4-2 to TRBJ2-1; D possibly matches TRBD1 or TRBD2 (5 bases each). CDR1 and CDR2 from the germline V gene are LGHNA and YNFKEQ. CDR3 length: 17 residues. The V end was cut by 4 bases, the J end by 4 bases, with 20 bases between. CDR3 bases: TGTGCCAGCAGCCCCCTGAGGGGCGCCCAGACTTACAATGAGCAGTTCTTC. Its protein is CASSPLRGAQTYNEQFF.

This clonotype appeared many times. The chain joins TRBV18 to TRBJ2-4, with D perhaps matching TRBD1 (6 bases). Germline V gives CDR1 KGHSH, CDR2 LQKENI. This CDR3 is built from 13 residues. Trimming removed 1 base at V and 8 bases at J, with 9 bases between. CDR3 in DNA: TGTGCCAGCTCACCACGAAAGGGGGACATTCAGTACTTC. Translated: CASSPRKGDIQYF.

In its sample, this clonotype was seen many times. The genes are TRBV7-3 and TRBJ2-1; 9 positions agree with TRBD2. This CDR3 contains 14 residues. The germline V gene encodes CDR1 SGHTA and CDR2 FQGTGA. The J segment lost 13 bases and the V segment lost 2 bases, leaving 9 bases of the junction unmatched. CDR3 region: CASSLEGSGSAQFF. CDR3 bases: TGTGCCAGCAGCTTAGAGGGTAGCGGGAGCGCTCAGTTCTTC.

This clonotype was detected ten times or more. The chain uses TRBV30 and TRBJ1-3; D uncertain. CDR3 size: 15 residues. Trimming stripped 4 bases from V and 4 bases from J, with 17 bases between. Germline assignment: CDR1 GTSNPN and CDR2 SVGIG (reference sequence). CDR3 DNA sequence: TGTGCCTGGATCCAGGACCTCTCGTGGGGAAACACCATATATTTT. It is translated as CAWIQDLSWGNTIYF.

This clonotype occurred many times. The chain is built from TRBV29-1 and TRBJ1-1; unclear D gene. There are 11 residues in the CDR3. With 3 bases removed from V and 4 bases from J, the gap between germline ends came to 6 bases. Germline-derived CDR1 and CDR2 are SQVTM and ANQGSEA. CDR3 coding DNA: TGCAGCGTTGACACCGGCACTGAAGCTTTCTTT. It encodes CSVDTGTEAFF.

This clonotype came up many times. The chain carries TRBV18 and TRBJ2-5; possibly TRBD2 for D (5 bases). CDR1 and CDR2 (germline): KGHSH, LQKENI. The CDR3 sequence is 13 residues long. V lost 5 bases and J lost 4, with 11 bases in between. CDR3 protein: CASSGGGLETQYF. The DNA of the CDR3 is TGTGCCAGCTCAGGAGGCGGCCTAGAGACCCAGTACTTC. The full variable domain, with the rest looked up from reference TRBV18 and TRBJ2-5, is NAGVMQNPRHLVRRRGQEARLRCSPMKGHSHVYWYRQLPEEGLKFMVYLQKENIIDESGMPKERFSAEFPKEGPSILRIQQVVRGDSAAYFCASSGGGLETQYFGPGTRLLVL.

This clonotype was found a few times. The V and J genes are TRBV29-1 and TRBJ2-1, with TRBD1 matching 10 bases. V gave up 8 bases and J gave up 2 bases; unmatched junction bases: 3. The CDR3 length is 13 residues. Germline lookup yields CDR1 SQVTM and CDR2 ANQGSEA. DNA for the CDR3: TGCAGCACAGACAGGGGGCCCTACAATGAGCAGTTCTTC. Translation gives CSTDRGPYNEQFF.